The TCR beta chain described here comes from a study of blood T cell repertoires in COVID-19. For the study at large: COVID-19 samples from acute and convalescent phases originated in the United States, Italy and Spain. Nucleic acid was either cDNA or gDNA, and it came from T cells, B-cell-depleted T cells, or PBMCs.

The CDR3 totals 14 residues. Looked up from germline, CDR1 is MNHEY and CDR2 is SVGAGI. V was pared by 7 bases and J by 5 bases, with 9 bases of the junction left unmatched. In the source study's methods: Amplification with reference gene primers provided the estimates of nucleated cell counts. Clones were sequenced by immunoSEQ multiplex PCR, and TCRdb holds only the in-frame ones, with some missing. The V and J calls and clone size come from that table; D and trimming were worked out from the DNA. Counted here are about 100,000 clones, roughly 87% occurring once; the ten biggest clones make up 6.5% to 8%.

J is TRBJ1-2 and V is TRBV6-5; the match to TRBD1 covers 8 bases. This TCR came from a man aged 25 to 40 in a cohort sampled during active COVID-19. The sample comprised peripheral blood. CDR3 amino acids: CASNRQGFLYGYTF. The CDR3 bases are TGTGCCAGCAATAGACAGGGGTTCTTGTATGGCTACACCTTC.